This T cell receptor beta chain was captured in a study of STAT3 mutations in large granular lymphocyte leukemia (dated by TCRdb to about 2019). Concerning the study at large: In roughly half of the longitudinally sequenced T-LGLL patients, canonical activating STAT3 mutations were detected. From an initial cohort of 207 LGL patients, about 17 representative T-LGLL cases were picked for longitudinal TCRbeta and STAT3 sequencing. Patients were sequenced at around 4 time points on average, with the number of samplings per patient ranging from 2 to 8. Patients with T-cell large granular lymphocyte leukemia underwent serial deep sequencing of TCRbeta CDR3 and STAT3 to reconstruct clonal hierarchy and dynamics. As controls within the study, a couple of patients with natural killer LGL leukemia were also sequenced longitudinally. Over half of the T-LGLL patients were given one or more immunosuppressive therapy regimens, and approximately 41% of the treated patients had a hematologic response. Broader findings and caveats from the paper: Since codominant clonotypes persisted in some patients, a small but highly pathogenic clone may have gone undetected. Every T-LGLL patient showed at least one immunodominant TCRbeta clonotype, and about half showed multiple immunodominant subclonotypes. Because no samples were available when a clone first appeared, clonal expansion was inferred from samplings taken at other points. Linking therapy response to changes in TCR clonal burden was complicated by variable intervals between samplings and by differing treatment regimens. In several patients, dominant TCR clone burden exceeded STAT3 mutant burden, suggesting STAT3 mutation arose secondarily within a pre-expanded clone. TCR clonotype switching after therapy was observed in 6 of 18 patients, and all newly emerging clones were found to be STAT3 wild type.

From the germline V gene, CDR1 is MNHNS and CDR2 is SASEGT. The CDR3 sequence holds 16 residues, the cysteine and phenylalanine included. Only the CDR3 DNA stays, 48 bases, in frame from base 1. After removal of 0 bases from V and 4 bases from J, the junction retains 6 bases not matched to a gene. The same DNA, extracted from blood mononuclear cells, served for both TCR sequencing and STAT3 sequencing. As for this clone: Its target antigen remains unknown. Base qualities are not provided; no much larger clone lies one nucleotide away.

TCRbeta libraries were sequenced on an Illumina MiSeq, and an average of about 40,773 productive templates per sample was obtained. TCRbeta CDR3 libraries were generated with the immunoSEQ assay using multiplex PCR amplification. In the authors' own workflow: Repertoire diversity was calculated as previously defined, with values near 0 taken to indicate extremely monoclonal samples. The table comes from immuneACCESS by way of TCRdb, which keeps in-frame sequences with V and J called. Part of the clones is missing from these tables; in studies checked, under half for an unresolved V gene and the rest for unknown reasons. V, J and clone size are taken as reported in that table, and D and trimming were inferred from the DNA itself. This sample gives approximately 29,000 clones in total; approximately 83% of them show up just once. The ten largest clones add up to over 9.5% of the sample.

The sequence was collected from a man aged 55 to 69 with T-cell large granular lymphocyte leukemia. Some clones in this sample may be carry-over from other donors' samples. The age is the age at diagnosis. The sample taken for sequencing was peripheral blood mononuclear cells. The V gene is TRBV6-1 and the J gene is TRBJ1-2; TRBD1 matches 9 bases in the middle. At the DNA level, the sequence is TGTGCCAGCAGTGAAGCGCGGACAGGGGCCGTCTATGGCTACACCTTC. The encoded protein is CASSEARTGAVYGYTF.